What follows describes a single T cell receptor beta chain. These data belong to a study of blood T cell repertoires in COVID-19. The data were produced by immunoSEQ multiplex PCR, yet TCRdb's version contains in-frame clones alone and is incomplete. The sample includes 200,000 to 300,000 clones, more than 70% of them seen just once. V gave up 0 bases and J gave up 1 base; unmatched junction bases: 5. This CDR3 region has 18 residues. The germline V gene has CDR1 SGHVS and CDR2 FQNEAQ. The chain combines TRBV7-8 with TRBJ2-2; 10 nucleotides line up with TRBD2. Sequences were obtained from PBMCs or T cells enriched from blood (not recorded which). The TCR originated in a woman in her 40s with acute COVID-19. The DNA of the CDR3 is TGTGCCAGCAGCTTAGCGCTAGCGGGAGCATTGAACACCGGGGAGCTGTTTTTT. Translation: CASSLALAGALNTGELFF.